These 30 T cell receptor beta chains were all obtained from the same sample, sequenced in a study of T cell responses to AZD1222 COVID-19 vaccine. The table came from immunoSEQ multiplex PCR; TCRdb's copy has only in-frame clones and leaves some out. In the table there are roughly 65,000 clones, 65% to 80% of which are singletons. The specimen comprised peripheral blood, sampled on day 0 of AZD1222 vaccination. These receptors came from an adult in good health.

This clone showed up just a few times. V is TRBV19 and J is TRBJ2-7; the D is unclear. V was clipped by 3 bases and J by 6 bases, with 15 bases between them. Germline lookup yields CDR1 LNHDA and CDR2 SQIVND (reference sequence). The CDR3 consists of 14 residues. CDR3 sequence (DNA): TGTGCCAGTAGTATCACCCAAGGCGGTGTCGAGCAGTACTTC. It specifies CASSITQGGVEQYF.

J is TRBJ1-1 and V is TRBV29-1; D is unclear. This CDR3 has 12 amino acids. Trimming removed 5 bases at V and 3 bases at J, with 10 bases between. CDR1 is SQVTM and CDR2 is ANQGSEA in the germline V gene. The CDR3 is CSVIPLDTEAFF. CDR3 DNA: TGCAGCGTTATCCCGTTAGACACTGAAGCTTTCTTT.

The chain has TRBV19 and TRBJ2-1; D perhaps matches TRBD1 (6 bases). The germline V gene has CDR1 LNHDA and CDR2 SQIVND (reference sequence). V was shortened by 6 bases and J by 7 bases, with 16 bases between the two germline ends. The CDR3 is 14 residues long. In DNA form, the CDR3 reads TGTGCCAGTAGCCGAGACAGGATGGTTAATGAGCAGTTCTTC. Encoded protein: CASSRDRMVNEQFF.

V and J are TRBV28 and TRBJ1-4; D is unclear. CDR3 size: 12 residues. The V and J ends lost 3 bases and 10 bases respectively, with 9 bases between them. Germline values: CDR1 MDHEN, CDR2 SYDVKM. The CDR3 DNA follows: TGTGCCAGCAGTTTTCGCGGTGGAAAACTGTTTTTT. This sequence encodes CASSFRGGKLFF.

The J gene is TRBJ1-1, the V gene TRBV3-1 (or the pseudogene TRBV3-2); 7 bases are a match to TRBD1. CDR1 LGHDT and CDR2 YNNKEL come from the germline V gene (reference sequence). The V gene end was trimmed by 0 bases and the J gene end by 1 base; junction bases not matched to a gene: 5. The CDR3 is 16 amino acids. Here the CDR3 DNA reads TGTGCCAGCAGCCAAGAAAGGGGGCGAGGGAACACTGAAGCTTTCTTT. The encoded protein is CASSQERGRGNTEAFF.

The chain carries TRBV3-1 (or the pseudogene TRBV3-2) and TRBJ2-3, with D possibly TRBD1 on 5 matching bases. Germline V gene sequence: CDR1 LGHDT, CDR2 YNNKEL (reference sequence). CDR3 size: 16 residues. Trimming removed 4 bases from V and 5 bases from J, with 19 bases in between. Here the CDR3 reads CASSPGILFSVDTQYF. The CDR3 DNA sequence: TGTGCCAGCAGCCCAGGGATACTATTTTCGGTAGATACGCAGTATTTT.

V and J are TRBV7-9 and TRBJ1-1; D is unresolved. The V gene's germline CDR1 is SEHNR and CDR2 FQNEAQ (reference sequence). V lost 3 bases and J 6 bases, leaving 8 bases between the germline ends. The CDR3 contains 12 residues. The CDR3 sequence is CASSFLQAEAFF. The CDR3, as DNA: TGTGCCAGCAGCTTCCTGCAAGCTGAAGCTTTCTTT.

This rearrangement joins TRBV28 to TRBJ2-3; TRBD2 matches at 9 bases. CDR3 length: 18 amino acids. V was pared by 5 bases and J by 1 base, with 13 bases of the junction left unmatched. Germline assignment: CDR1 MDHEN and CDR2 SYDVKM. DNA of the CDR3: TGTGCCAGCAGTCGCCGCTCCAAGATAGCGGGGGGCACAGATACGCAGTATTTT. Protein product: CASSRRSKIAGGTDTQYF.

Only one count was recorded for this clone. The chain combines TRBV21-1 with TRBJ1-3. TRBV21-1 is a pseudogene segment. CDR3 size: 16 residues. The CDR3 sequence: CASSKSEGRRGNTIYF. The CDR3 nucleotides read TGTGCCAGCAGCAAATCCGAGGGCCGGCGAGGAAACACCATATATTTT.

This chain links TRBV10-1 with TRBJ1-2; D is perhaps TRBD1 (6 bases). Looked up from germline, CDR1 is WNHNN and CDR2 is SYGVQD (reference sequence). V dropped 2 bases and J dropped 4 bases, with 17 bases sitting between them. This CDR3 has 16 amino acids. The CDR3 DNA follows: TGCGCCAGCAGTGAGCCCAAAACAGGGCACTTCTATGGCTACACCTTC. Translating gives CASSEPKTGHFYGYTF.

The gene calls are TRBV2 and TRBJ1-4; D ambiguous. Trimming removed 8 bases from V and 4 bases from J, with 11 bases in between. This CDR3 spans 13 amino acids. Germline V gene sequence: CDR1 SNHLY, CDR2 FYNNEI. In DNA, the CDR3 is TGTGCCAGCCGGTGGACGGTTAATGAAAAACTGTTTTTT. It is translated as CASRWTVNEKLFF.

V is TRBV2 and J is TRBJ2-2; TRBD2 aligns across 8 bases. The length of the CDR3 is 13 residues. The germline gives CDR1 SNHLY, CDR2 FYNNEI. Trimming removed 5 bases from V and 6 bases from J; junction bases left unmatched: 2. The CDR3 nucleotides are TGTGCCAGCAGTAACGGGGGGGCCGGGGAGCTGTTTTTT. Its translation: CASSNGGAGELFF.

The chain is built from TRBV5-1 and TRBJ1-5; perhaps TRBD1 as D (6 bases). This CDR3 region has 15 residues. Germline assignment: CDR1 SGHRS and CDR2 YFSETQ. Trimming shortened V by 4 bases and J by 6 bases, and 17 bases separated the two germline ends. The CDR3, as DNA: TGCGCCAGCAGCCCAACGGGCGGGGGCGGTCAGCCCCAGCATTTT. It codes for CASSPTGGGGQPQHF.

The chain uses TRBV10-3 and TRBJ2-7; TRBD2 matches at 10 bases. The CDR3 extends over 18 amino acids. Germline CDR1 ENHRY, CDR2 SYGVKD. The V and J ends lost 11 bases and 0 bases, in that order; junction bases with no gene match: 19. As DNA, the CDR3 is TGTGCCCCCCGTTCGGGTAGCGGGGGGCCAGAGTACTCCTACGAGCAGTACTTC. The encoded protein is CAPRSGSGGPEYSYEQYF.

This clone was seen a few times. The rearrangement uses TRBV30 and TRBJ1-6; D uncertain. Trimming stripped 3 bases from V and 7 bases from J, with 13 bases between. The CDR3 runs to 14 residues. Germline V lookup: CDR1 GTSNPN, CDR2 SVGIG (reference sequence). As DNA, the CDR3 is TGTGCCTGGAGAGCCCTTTTTCGCAATTCACCCCTCCACTTT. This translates into CAWRALFRNSPLHF.

The chain combines TRBV7-9 with TRBJ1-6; 9 nucleotides line up with TRBD1. V gave up 6 bases and J gave up 9 bases; unmatched junction bases: 12. Germline V gives CDR1 SEHNR, CDR2 FQNEAQ (reference sequence). The CDR3 spans 16 residues. The CDR3 is CASSGRDRESGSPLHF. CDR3 bases: TGTGCCAGCAGTGGGAGGGACAGGGAAAGTGGTTCACCCCTCCACTTT.

The rearrangement links TRBV19 to TRBJ1-5; D is ambiguous. V shed 7 bases and J shed 5 bases, with 6 bases lying between them. The CDR3 loop spans 11 amino acids. In germline, CDR1 is LNHDA, CDR2 SQIVND (reference sequence). The CDR3 DNA reads as TGTGCCAGTATTTTGTATCAGCCCCAGCATTTT. It codes for CASILYQPQHF.

The chain carries TRBV2 and TRBJ1-5, with D maybe TRBD1 (5 bases). There are 15 residues in the CDR3. V was clipped by 4 bases and J by 4 bases, with 14 bases between them. CDR1 and CDR2 from the germline V gene are SNHLY and FYNNEI. The CDR3 is CASSADSQRNQPQHF. In DNA form, the CDR3 reads TGTGCCAGCAGTGCAGACAGTCAGAGAAATCAGCCCCAGCATTTT.

CDR3: CASSPRNANTGELFF. CDR3 DNA sequence: TGTGCCAGCAGCCCCAGGAACGCGAACACCGGGGAGCTGTTTTTT. V is TRBV7-2 and J is TRBJ2-2; D is uncertain. The CDR3 is 15 amino acids. V lost 5 bases and J lost 0, with 10 bases in between. Germline values: CDR1 SGHTA, CDR2 FQGNSA.

The chain joins TRBV18 to TRBJ2-1; TRBD1 is a possible D gene (6 bases). The CDR3 loop spans 15 amino acids. Germline-derived CDR1 and CDR2 are KGHSH and LQKENI. The V gene lost 5 bases and the J gene lost 2 bases, with 13 bases spanning the gap. Here the CDR3 reads CASSSGQGPYNEQFF. For the CDR3, the DNA is TGTGCCAGCTCATCAGGGCAGGGGCCCTACAATGAGCAGTTCTTC.

The chain has TRBV13 and TRBJ1-1; D is possibly TRBD1 (5 bases). The germline V and J ends were trimmed by 8 bases and 0 bases, with 10 bases remaining between them. This CDR3 has 13 amino acids. CDR1 is PRHDT and CDR2 is FYEKMQ in the germline V gene (reference sequence). CDR3 amino acids: CASQGALNTEAFF. CDR3 in DNA: TGTGCCAGCCAAGGGGCCCTGAACACTGAAGCTTTCTTT. The full variable domain, in which reference TRBV13 and TRBJ1-1 provide the parts outside the CDR3, is AAGVIQSPRHLIKEKRETATLKCYPIPRHDTVYWYQQGPGQDPQFLISFYEKMQSDKGSIPDRFSAQQFSDYHSELNMSSLELGDSALYFCASQGALNTEAFFGQGTRLTVV.

This clone has only a few counts. The chain recombines TRBV2 with TRBJ1-4; no reliable D call. This CDR3 is 11 amino acids long. Germline V gene lookup returns CDR1 SNHLY and CDR2 FYNNEI. V dropped 6 bases and J dropped 4 bases, with 3 bases sitting between them. The CDR3 protein is CASRYNEKLFF. DNA for the CDR3: TGTGCCAGCAGATATAATGAAAAACTGTTTTTT.

The chain couples TRBV11-3 to TRBJ2-3; D is perhaps TRBD1 (6 bases). Per the germline V gene, CDR1 is SGHNT and CDR2 is YENEEA. V lost 5 bases to trimming and J lost 4 bases, with 16 bases between them. The CDR3 loop spans 15 amino acids. Here the CDR3 DNA reads TGTGCCAGCAGCACACGGGACACGAGCGCAGATACGCAGTATTTT. Residues: CASSTRDTSADTQYF.

This sequence joins TRBV4-2 and TRBJ1-2; no clear D. The V and J ends lost 0 bases and 5 bases respectively, with 22 bases between them. This CDR3 comprises 18 residues. Germline CDR1 is LGHNA and CDR2 is YNFKEQ. This CDR3 is CASSQDAREGVYFYGYTF. The CDR3 DNA reads TGTGCCAGCAGCCAAGATGCACGGGAAGGAGTATACTTTTATGGCTACACCTTC.

This clone has a single count. The genes are TRBV18 and TRBJ1-1; no reliable D call. This CDR3 contains 14 residues. V lost 5 bases and J lost 7, with 17 bases in between. The germline V gene encodes CDR1 KGHSH and CDR2 LQKENI. CDR3 nucleotide sequence: TGTGCCAGCTCAGATGGATCTAACATGGATGAAGCTTTCTTT. Translating it yields CASSDGSNMDEAFF.

This clone was detected only once. The V gene is TRBV2, the J gene TRBJ2-3, with D tentatively TRBD1 (6 bases). The CDR3 sequence is 15 residues long. Germline V gene data show CDR1 as SNHLY and CDR2 as FYNNEI. With 4 bases removed from V and 3 bases from J, the gap between germline ends came to 14 bases. In DNA form, the CDR3 reads TGTGCCAGCAGTGCAGGGGAGTTTATGACAGATACGCAGTATTTT. Amino acids: CASSAGEFMTDTQYF.

This clone was seen once. The rearrangement links TRBV10-2 to TRBJ2-3, with 8 bases that match TRBD2. CDR1 is WSHSY and CDR2 is SAAADI in the germline V gene. The V gene end was trimmed by 2 bases and the J gene end by 3 bases; junction bases not matched to a gene: 7. This CDR3 comprises 16 residues. DNA for the CDR3: TGCGCCAGCAGTGAGGTACCGGGACTAGTAACAGATACGCAGTATTTT. Amino acids: CASSEVPGLVTDTQYF.

Turning to this clone: Mismatch with germline at one junction end may stem from a read error. The rearrangement uses TRBV30 and TRBJ1-4; D remains unclear. In germline, CDR1 is GTSNPN, CDR2 SVGIG (reference sequence). CDR3 size: 10 residues. CDR3 DNA sequence: TGTGCCTGGGCCTATACGACGGAAGTTTTT. It translates to CAWAYTTEVF. The full variable domain, rest sourced from reference TRBV30 and TRBJ1-4, is SQTIHQWPATLVQPVGSPLSLECTVEGTSNPNLYWYRQAAGRGLQLLFYSVGIGQISSEVPQNLSASRPQDRQFILSSKKLLLSDSGFYLCAWAYTTEVFGSGTQLSVL.

This clone was counted a few times. The chain links TRBV7-6 to TRBJ2-1, with TRBD2 identical over 7 bases. The CDR3 has 15 residues. Losses at the gene ends were 4 bases for V and 3 bases for J; bases not matched to a gene: 6. CDR1 is SGHVS and CDR2 is FNYEAQ in the germline V gene. CDR3 sequence reads: CASSSSGGGYNEQFF. The CDR3 DNA follows: TGTGCCAGCAGCTCCTCTGGCGGGGGCTACAATGAGCAGTTCTTC.

The CDR3 reads CASSPIEGAYGYTF. The CDR3 DNA sequence: TGTGCCAGCTCGCCTATTGAGGGGGCCTATGGCTACACCTTC. The chain employs TRBV18 and TRBJ1-2; TRBD1 matches 7 bases. The germline CDR1 and CDR2 sequences are KGHSH and LQKENI. V was clipped by 6 bases and J by 4 bases; unmatched bases: 8. The CDR3 spans 14 residues.